This entry features one TCR beta chain sequence. The CDR3 consists of 13 residues. J was trimmed by 4 bases and V by 6 bases; bases with no gene match: 4. The data derive from a study of blood T cell repertoires in COVID-19. In the study overall: The United States, Italy and Spain provided the acute and convalescent COVID-19 samples.

Original methodology: Reference gene primer amplification gave nucleated cell count estimates. Sequenced by immunoSEQ multiplex PCR; TCRdb stores in-frame clones only, minus some. D and trimming come from the DNA, and the V and J calls and clone size come from that table. The table shows about 75,000 clones, with approximately 92% occurring only once. The source is a human donor in a cohort sampled during active COVID-19. Sequenced material: peripheral blood. The rearrangement links TRBV12-3 or TRBV12-4 to TRBJ2-7; 9 bases are shared with TRBD1. CDR3 amino acids: CASSRDRVYEQYF. The CDR3 bases are TGTGCCAGCAGCCGGGACAGGGTTTACGAGCAGTACTTC.